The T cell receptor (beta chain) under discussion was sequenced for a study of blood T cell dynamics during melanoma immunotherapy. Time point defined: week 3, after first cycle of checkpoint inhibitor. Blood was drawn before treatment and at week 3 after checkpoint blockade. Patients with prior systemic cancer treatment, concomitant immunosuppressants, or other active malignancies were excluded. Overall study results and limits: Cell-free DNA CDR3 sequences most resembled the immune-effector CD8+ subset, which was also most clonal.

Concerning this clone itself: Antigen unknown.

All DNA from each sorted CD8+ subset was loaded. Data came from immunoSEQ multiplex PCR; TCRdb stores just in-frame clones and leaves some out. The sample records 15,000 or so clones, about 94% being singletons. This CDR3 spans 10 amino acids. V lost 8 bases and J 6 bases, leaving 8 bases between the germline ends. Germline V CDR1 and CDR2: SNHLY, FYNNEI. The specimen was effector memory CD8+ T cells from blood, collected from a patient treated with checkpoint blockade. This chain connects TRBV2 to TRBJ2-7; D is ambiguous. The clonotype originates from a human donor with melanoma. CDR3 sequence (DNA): TGTGCCAGCGGGTCTCTCGAGCAGTACTTC. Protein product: CASGSLEQYF.